The TCR beta chain described here comes from a study of beta chain features in type 1 diabetes. Study-wide findings and caveats: More deletions and fewer insertions at VDJ junctions were found in patients with type 1 diabetes. Moderate yet significant TCRB CDR3 shortening was seen in Type 1 diabetes patients in all four CD4+ subsets. A definitive answer on HLA type influencing TCRB rearrangement was not reached here.

The authors reverse transcribed all of the isolated RNA, so sequencing captured expressed TCRB transcripts. The data were produced by immunoSEQ multiplex PCR, yet TCRdb's version contains in-frame clones alone and is incomplete. There are nearly 700,000 clones in the sample; around an eighth occur only once, and 0.02% to 0.025% lies in the top ten. The germline V and J ends were trimmed by 5 bases and 6 bases, with 19 bases remaining between them. CDR1 and CDR2 from the germline V gene are SGHTA and FQGNSA. This CDR3 comprises 15 residues. This clone turned up a few times. The target antigen is unknown.

V and J are TRBV7-2 and TRBJ1-2; tentatively, D is TRBD1 (6 bases). This clonotype was obtained from a young man with type 1 diabetes. Specimen: naive CD4+ T cells from blood. The CDR3 protein is CASSPSGGQLDGYTF. In nucleotides, the CDR3 is TGTGCCAGCAGCCCCTCGGGGGGGCAACTTGATGGCTACACCTTC.